This TCR beta chain was documented in a study of cytomegalovirus exposure and HLA in healthy donors. Study at large: Earlier findings included nearly 120 million unique TCR beta sequences obtained from about 179 million T cells.

The study's findings and limits: Apparent HLA restriction characterized most CMV-associated TCR beta chains in a later analysis. Later findings reportedly placed an Asian-associated ancestry cluster below the approximately 670-donor mean for N-insertions. As was reported, the classifier diagnosed cytomegalovirus status with high specificity and sensitivity.

The CDR3 covers 16 residues. Germline V gene lookup returns CDR1 SQVTM and CDR2 ANQGSEA. Primers for the PCR totalled 60 Vbeta and 13 Jbeta. Here immunoSEQ multiplex PCR was the method, and the copy in TCRdb shows in-frame clones only, minus some. The table has approximately 180,000 clones, 60% to 80% seen once; the top ten hold less than 8%. Concerning this clone itself: The antigen is unknown. One junction end disagrees with the germline gene, perhaps due to a read error.

The rearrangement links TRBV29-1 to TRBJ2-6, with 7 nucleotides matching TRBD1. This receptor was identified in a middle-aged man in good health and CMV-seropositive. Sequencing was carried out using PBMCs. The CDR3 loop reads CSVNRQGPSGANGLTF. CDR3 nucleotides: TGCAGCGTAAACCGACAGGGCCCCTCTGGGGCCAACGGCCTGACTTTC.